The TCR beta chain described here comes from a study of breast tumors, draining lymph nodes, adjacent tissues. CDR1 is DFQATT, CDR2 SNEGSKA, per germline (reference sequence). The ends were cut back, 5 bases at V and 3 bases at J, with 13 bases in the middle. This CDR3 has 13 residues. Breast cancer patients provided tissue from their axillary draining lymph nodes. This clonotype was seen many times. Antigen specificity is unknown. TCRdb called the multiplex PCR reads again in MiXCR, with one record for every CDR3 protein. The sample shows 70,000 to 85,000 distinct CDR3 sequences, roughly 20% of them seen only once. The study, taken as a whole, reports: Tumor and nontumor repertoires were significantly more similar in luminal-like than in basal-like breast cancer. The data were judged consistent with most tumor T cells coming from lymph node and expanding in tumor. Tumor TCR diversity was below lymph nodes but above nontumor tissue. Data only fit, rather than demonstrated, lymph node origin of most tumor T cells.

The sequencing sample was made of axillary lymph node tissue. The gene calls are TRBV20-1 and TRBJ2-5; D may match TRBD1 or TRBD2 (5 bases each). The sequence derives from a female donor with breast cancer. Some clones in this sample may be carry-over from other donors' samples. The CDR3 protein is CSARGANEETQYF. CDR3 coding DNA: TGCAGTGCTCGAGGGGCCAACGAAGAGACCCAGTACTTC.